This TCR beta chain was sequenced during a study of blood T cells in healthy people across ages. Regarding the study as a whole: Fewer expanded clones and more diversity marked long-lived versus aged donors.

Each donor supplied roughly 9.2 milliliters of peripheral blood. Isolated per sample were at least 6 million PBMCs. With regard to this clonotype: The target antigen is unknown.

For the second PCR, which ran for roughly 7 to 11 cycles, a sample-barcoded 5' primer and a J-beta primer mix were used. TCRdb re-derived calls from the 5' RACE reads in MiXCR, one entry per CDR3 protein. This sample has 1.5 million to 2 million distinct CDR3 sequences; around 48% occur once, and the top ten carry around 2.1%. The TCR originated in a middle-aged woman in good health. Sample: blood.

CDR3 nucleotides: TGCAGCGTTGAAGACCTGGTGCGTCTACAGTATCGTCATTACGAGCAGTACTTC. It specifies CSVEDLVRLQYRHYEQYF. V is TRBV29-1 and J is TRBJ2-7, with D uncertain. Between the trimmed V and J ends, which lost 0 bases and 4 bases, there was a span of 25 bases. In germline, CDR1 is SQVTM, CDR2 ANQGSEA. The CDR3 sequence is 18 residues long.